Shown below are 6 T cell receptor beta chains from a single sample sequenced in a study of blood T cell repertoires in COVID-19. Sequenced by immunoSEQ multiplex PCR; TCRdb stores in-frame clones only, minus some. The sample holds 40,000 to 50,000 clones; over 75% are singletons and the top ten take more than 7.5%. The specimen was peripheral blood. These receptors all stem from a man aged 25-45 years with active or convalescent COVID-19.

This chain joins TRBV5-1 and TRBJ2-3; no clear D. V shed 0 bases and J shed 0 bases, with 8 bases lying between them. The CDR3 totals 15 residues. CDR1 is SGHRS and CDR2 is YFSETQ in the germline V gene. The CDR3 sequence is CASSLAITSTDTQYF. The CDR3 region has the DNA TGCGCCAGCAGCTTGGCCATTACTAGCACAGATACGCAGTATTTT.

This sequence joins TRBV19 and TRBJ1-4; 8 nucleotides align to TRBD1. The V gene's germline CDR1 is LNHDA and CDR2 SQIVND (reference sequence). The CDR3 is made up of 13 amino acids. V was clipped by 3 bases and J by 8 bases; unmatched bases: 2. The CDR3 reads CASSMAGGEKLFF. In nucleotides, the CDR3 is TGTGCCAGTAGTATGGCAGGGGGCGAAAAACTGTTTTTT.

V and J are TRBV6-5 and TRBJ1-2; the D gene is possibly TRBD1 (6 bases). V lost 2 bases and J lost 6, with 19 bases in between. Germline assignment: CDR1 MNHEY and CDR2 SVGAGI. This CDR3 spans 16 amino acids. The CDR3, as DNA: TGTGCCAGCAGTTACGAGGTCGGCAGGGGCGTGGATGGCTACACCTTC. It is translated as CASSYEVGRGVDGYTF.

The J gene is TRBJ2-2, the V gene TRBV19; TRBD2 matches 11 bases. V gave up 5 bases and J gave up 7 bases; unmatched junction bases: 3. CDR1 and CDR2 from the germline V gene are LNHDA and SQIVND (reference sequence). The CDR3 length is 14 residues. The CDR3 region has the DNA TGTGCCAGTAGTCCGACTAGCGGGGTCGGGGAGCTGTTTTTT. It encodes CASSPTSGVGELFF.

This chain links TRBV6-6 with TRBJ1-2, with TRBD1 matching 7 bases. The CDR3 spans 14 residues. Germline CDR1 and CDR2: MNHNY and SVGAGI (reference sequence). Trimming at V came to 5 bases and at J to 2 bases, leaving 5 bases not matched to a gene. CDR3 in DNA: TGTGCCAGCAGTCCTCAGGGGGTGAACTATGGCTACACCTTC. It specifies CASSPQGVNYGYTF.

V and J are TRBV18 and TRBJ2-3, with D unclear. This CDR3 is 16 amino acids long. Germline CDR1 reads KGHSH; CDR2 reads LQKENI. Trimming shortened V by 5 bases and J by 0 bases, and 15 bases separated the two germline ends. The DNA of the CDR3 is TGTGCCAGCTCAGGCCGGAGCGCTCCTAGCACAGATACGCAGTATTTT. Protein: CASSGRSAPSTDTQYF.